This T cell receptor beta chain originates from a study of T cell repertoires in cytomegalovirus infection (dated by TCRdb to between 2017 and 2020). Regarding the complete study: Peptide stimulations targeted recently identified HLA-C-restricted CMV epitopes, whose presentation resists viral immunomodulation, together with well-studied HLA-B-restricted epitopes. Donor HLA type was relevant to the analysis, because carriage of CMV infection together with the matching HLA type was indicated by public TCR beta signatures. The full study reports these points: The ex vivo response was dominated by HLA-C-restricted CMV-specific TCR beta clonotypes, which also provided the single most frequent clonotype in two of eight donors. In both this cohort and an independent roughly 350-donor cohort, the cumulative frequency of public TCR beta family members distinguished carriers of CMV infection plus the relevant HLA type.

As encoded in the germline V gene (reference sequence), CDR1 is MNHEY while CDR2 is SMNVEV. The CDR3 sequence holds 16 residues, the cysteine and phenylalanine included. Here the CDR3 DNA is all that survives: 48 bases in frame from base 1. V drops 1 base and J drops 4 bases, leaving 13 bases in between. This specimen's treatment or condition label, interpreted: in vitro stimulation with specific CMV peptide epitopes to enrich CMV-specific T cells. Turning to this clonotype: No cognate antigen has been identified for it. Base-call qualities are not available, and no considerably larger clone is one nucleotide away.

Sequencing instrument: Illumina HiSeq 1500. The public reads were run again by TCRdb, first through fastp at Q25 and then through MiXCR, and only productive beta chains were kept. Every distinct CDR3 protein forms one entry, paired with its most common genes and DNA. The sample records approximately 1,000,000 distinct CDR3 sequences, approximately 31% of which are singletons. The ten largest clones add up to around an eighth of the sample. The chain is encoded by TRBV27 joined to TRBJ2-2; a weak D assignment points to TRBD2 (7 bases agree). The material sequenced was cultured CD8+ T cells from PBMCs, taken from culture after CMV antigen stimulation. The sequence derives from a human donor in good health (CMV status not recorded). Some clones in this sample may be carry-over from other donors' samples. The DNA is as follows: TGTGCCAGCAGTTTATATGCGGGGGCCACCACCGGGGAGCTGTTTTTT. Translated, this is CASSLYAGATTGELFF.